Detailed here is one TCR beta chain. There is no known antigen for this receptor. Per-base qualities were not stored, and no clone one base away is much larger. The CDR3 covers 14 residues, taking in both the cysteine and the phenylalanine. CDR3 DNA only is kept here, 42 bases in frame from base 1. V is shortened by 2 bases, J by 4 bases, and the region joining them spans 11 bases. CDR1 is given as SGHTA and CDR2 as FQGNSA, both from the germline V gene. In total, 600 or so healthy bone marrow donors made up the cohort. At the time of sampling, all cohort members were nominally healthy, though unrecorded immune exposures were likely present. The donor was CMV seronegative and was included in the group of several hundred seronegative cohort members. Each donor provided a peripheral blood sample, and peripheral blood mononuclear cells were used for TCR beta sequencing. The Qiagen DNeasy Blood Extraction Kit was used to extract genomic DNA from the blood cell samples.

This record comes from a study of cytomegalovirus exposure and HLA in healthy donors (TCRdb year 2017). Context from the whole study: In an earlier analysis of 587 of the donors, 250 to 350 Gb of sequence data and some 100 million unique TCR beta sequences from 150 million to 200 million T cells were reported. To predict cytomegalovirus infection status, the study brought together high-throughput TCR immunosequencing, statistical association of individual TCRs with disease status, and machine learning. Among roughly 400 genotyped donors of the cohort, an average of approximately 220,000 unique TCR beta nucleotide sequences was sequenced per donor, of which 15% to 20% were non-productive. Class I and class II HLA loci were covered by the typing at four-digit resolution. Typing coverage differed by locus: A, B, C, DRB1 and DQB1 were typed in roughly 620-630 donors, DQA1 in about 500, DPA1 in 600 to 610, and DPB1 in just under 490. The study aimed to test whether cataloging public T cell receptors could reveal signatures of past pathogen exposure. The T cell repertoires of about 700 subjects were profiled by immunosequencing and related to cytomegalovirus serostatus. Every repertoire in the discovery cohort had been generated on one and the same sequencing platform. A later analysis re-analyzed previously published TCR beta repertoires from about 600 donors and added high-resolution HLA genotyping to study TCR occurrence patterns. Roughly 5 DR-DQ haplotypes were handled as single units for association and clustering, since linkage in the cohort was strong. Rather than drawing on any new phenotypic data, the later analysis identified candidate immune exposures from TCR beta sequences and the way those sequences occurred across donors. An earlier analysis of several hundred of the donors used high-throughput TCR beta sequencing to judge whether each TCR beta V gene segment behaved as functional or pseudogenic. Approximately 330 gigabases of sequencing data and around 85 million unique TCR sequences made up an early release that covered some 640 HLA-typed donors. In addition to the first cohort of 666 subjects, a separate validation cohort of around 110 different subjects was used. The genetic ancestry cluster associated with self-reported Caucasian donors included around four fifths of the roughly 360 genotyped donors. A later genetic analysis took genome-wide SNP genotypes for about 55% of the 666 donors and used that subset as a discovery cohort. Donor age, sex, ethnicity and CMV serostatus were compiled alongside the repertoire data. Points the paper makes about the study in general: The cohort was sequenced for TCR beta chains only, and without alpha or paired-chain data the features that could be detected were limited. In a later analysis, the rate of TCR association differed among HLA loci, with DRB1 alleles having the most associated TCRs and HLA-C alleles having the fewest. A later analysis reported that several top co-occurrence clusters appeared linked to parvovirus B19, influenza, CMV and Epstein-Barr virus. Over 15 rarely observed V segments, including chromosome 9 orphons, were excluded from the earlier analysis of some 590 of the donors because counts were too low. Roughly uniform sequencing depth across donors was assumed in presence/absence analyses, although this assumption may not hold. Some IMGT-functional V segments, including TRBV6-2 and TRBV6-3, could not be told apart with the 87-base-pair reads, so those segments were excluded. The authors suggested that the approach could potentially be extended to other disease states and immunological phenotypes. A cluster of highly shared sequence variants was judged likely to be a technical artifact of the sequencing pipeline. V-gene and J-gene trimming of TCR beta chains was associated with a missense DCLRE1C variant in a later genetic analysis, and the association was replicated in an independent cohort. A further reported finding was that TCR beta sequences accurately predicted the HLA-A and HLA-B alleles for most subjects in the first cohort. At a false discovery rate of 0.05, a later analysis linked some 17,000 TCR beta sequences to specific HLA alleles. When HLA alleles, especially DR and DQ, strongly co-occurred, TCR associations were difficult to assign to individual alleles. A later analysis found that HLA-associated TCR beta chains were more clonally expanded and had lower generation probabilities than equally common non-associated chains. According to a later genetic analysis, donors in an Asian-associated ancestry cluster had fewer N-insertions in productive TCRs than the approximately 630-donor mean. An earlier analysis of around 600 of the donors showed that most TCR beta V segments appeared in productive rearrangements either about 90% or about 30% of the time, which broadly matched IMGT annotations. Because HLA typing was unavailable for some donors at each locus, only the typed subset was used in association tests. Cytomegalovirus status was reported to be diagnosed by the classifier with high specificity and sensitivity in both the original and validation cohorts. For the cohort, immune exposure information was limited to CMV serostatus. A few of the identified cytomegalovirus-associated TCR beta chains were confirmed in vitro to be specific for cytomegalovirus antigens. The study listed 164 TCR beta chains as associated with cytomegalovirus. A later analysis found that most CMV-associated TCR beta chains appeared HLA-restricted, with HLA associations seemingly driven largely by CMV exposure. Linkage disequilibrium might explain the correlated functional status among segregating V segments, but an unknown experimental factor could not be ruled out. Most TCR sequences were seen in very few donors, while some public TCRs were found in many individuals.

The library was produced with the immunoSEQ multiplex PCR assay. For the multiplex PCR, a mixture combining 60 forward primers for TCR Vbeta segments and 13 reverse primers for TCR Jbeta segments was used. A multiplex PCR assay on genomic DNA amplified the CDR3 region of rearranged TCR beta genes. The amplified TCR beta libraries were sequenced on the Illumina HiSeq System as 87-base-pair reads. The original methods were these. A later analysis counted about 80 million unique TCR beta chains across the 550 to 700 repertoires, and about 10 million of these chains were shared by at least two donors. Raw reads were error-corrected and collapsed into unique sequences with a nearest-neighbor algorithm that merged closely related sequences to remove PCR and sequencing errors. CDR3 sequences were aligned to IMGT reference sequences to assign V, D and J gene segments. For a sequence to be retained, a match of at least six nucleotides was required to both a V gene segment and a J gene segment. A rearrangement counted as productive if the CDR3 had no stop codons and remained in frame with V and J, and every other rearrangement counted as non-productive. Following IMGT convention, CDR3 was defined as the stretch from the second conserved V-encoded cysteine to the conserved J-encoded phenylalanine. The earlier analysis of about 530 of the donors excluded any sequence lacking an unambiguous match to a single V gene segment. An earlier analysis of a few hundred of the donors classified V segments as functional when productive rearrangements were above 56.7% and as segregating when the standard deviation between donors was above 5%. A statistical classification framework was built for diagnosing cytomegalovirus status from the catalog of TCR beta chain sequences. In a later analysis, V and J genes were assigned by comparing TCR nucleotide sequences against IMGT/GENE-DB human TR gene sequences. The TCRdist pipeline was used in a later analysis to assign CDR3 sequences and most-parsimonious VDJ recombination scenarios. In a later analysis, every TCR beta chain was defined by the combination of its CDR3 amino acid sequence and its V-gene family, and reads without a unique V-gene family were dropped. In a later analysis, 450 to 600 highly shared, low-generation-probability nucleotide sequences were removed to address suspected cross-contamination and a sequencing artifact. In a later analysis, a clonal expansion index for each public chain was calculated from normalized within-repertoire ranks of inferred template counts. In a later analysis, generation probabilities were computed using a VDJ recombination model fitted to out-of-frame rearrangements, and the results were checked against IGoR. Hypergeometric tests were used in a later analysis to score TCR-TCR, TCR-HLA and TCR-CMV co-occurrence, with a repertoire-size bias correction applied to the TCR pairs. To estimate false discovery rates, a later analysis permuted the HLA or CMV assignments 20 times. In a later analysis, co-occurring TCRs were grouped with DBSCAN, and TCRdist sequence similarity was added when clustering was performed within HLA-allele-positive subsets. For co-occurrence clustering, repertoires with fewer than 30,000 or more than 120,000 public chains were excluded, along with a handful of repertoires with anomalous nucleotide sharing. This immuneACCESS table, as held by TCRdb, lists in-frame sequences with V and J called but not all clones. Of the missing ones, under half trace to an unresolved V gene in checked studies; the others have no known cause. The D gene and trimming were derived from the DNA, and the V and J assignments and clone size from that table. The sample table shows over 150,000 clones, and over 70% are seen once. Jointly, the top ten make up 2.9% of the sample.

This sequence originates from a male donor in good health and CMV-seronegative. The specimen sequenced was PBMCs. The rearranged chain carries TRBV7-2 and TRBJ1-2, with TRBD1 tentatively as D gene (6 bases match). For the CDR3, the sequence is CASSLNRDTYGYTF. The base sequence is TGTGCCAGCAGCTTAAACAGGGATACCTATGGCTACACCTTC.